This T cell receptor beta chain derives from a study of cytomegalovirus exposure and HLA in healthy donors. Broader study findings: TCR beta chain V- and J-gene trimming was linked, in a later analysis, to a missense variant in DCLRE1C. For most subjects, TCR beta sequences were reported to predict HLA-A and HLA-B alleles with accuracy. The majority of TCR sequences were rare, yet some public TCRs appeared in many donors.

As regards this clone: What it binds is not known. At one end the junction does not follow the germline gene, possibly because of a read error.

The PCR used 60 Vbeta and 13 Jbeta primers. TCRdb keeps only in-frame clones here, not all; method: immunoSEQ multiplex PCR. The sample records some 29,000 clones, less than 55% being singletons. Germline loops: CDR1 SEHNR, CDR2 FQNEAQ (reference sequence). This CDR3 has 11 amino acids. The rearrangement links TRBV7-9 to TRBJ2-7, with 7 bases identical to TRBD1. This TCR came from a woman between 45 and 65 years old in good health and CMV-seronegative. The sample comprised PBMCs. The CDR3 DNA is TGTTCCAGCAGGGACAGCTACGAGCAGTACTTC. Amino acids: CSSRDSYEQYF.